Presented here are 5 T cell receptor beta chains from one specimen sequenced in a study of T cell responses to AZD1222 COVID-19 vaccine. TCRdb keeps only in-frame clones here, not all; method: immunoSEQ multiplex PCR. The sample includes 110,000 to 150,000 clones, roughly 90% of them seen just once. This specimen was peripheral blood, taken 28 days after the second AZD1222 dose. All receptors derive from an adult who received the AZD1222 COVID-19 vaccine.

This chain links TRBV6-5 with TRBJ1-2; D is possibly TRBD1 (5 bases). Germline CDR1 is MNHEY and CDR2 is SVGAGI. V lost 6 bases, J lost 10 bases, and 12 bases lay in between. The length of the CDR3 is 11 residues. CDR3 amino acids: CASRGTAVYTF. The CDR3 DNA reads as TGTGCCAGCAGGGGGACCGCCGTCTACACCTTC.

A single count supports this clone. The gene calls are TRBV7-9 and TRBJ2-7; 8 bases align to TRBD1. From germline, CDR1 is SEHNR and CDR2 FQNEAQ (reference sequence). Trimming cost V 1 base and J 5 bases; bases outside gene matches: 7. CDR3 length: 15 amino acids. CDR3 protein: CASSLVRQGAHEQYF. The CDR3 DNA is TGTGCCAGCAGCTTAGTACGGCAGGGGGCCCACGAGCAGTACTTC. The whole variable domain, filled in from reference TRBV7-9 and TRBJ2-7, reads DTGVSQNPRHKITKRGQNVTFRCDPISEHNRLYWYRQTLGQGPEFLTYFQNEAQLEKSRLLSDRFSAERPKGSFSTLEIQRTEQGDSAMYLCASSLVRQGAHEQYFGPGTRLTVT.

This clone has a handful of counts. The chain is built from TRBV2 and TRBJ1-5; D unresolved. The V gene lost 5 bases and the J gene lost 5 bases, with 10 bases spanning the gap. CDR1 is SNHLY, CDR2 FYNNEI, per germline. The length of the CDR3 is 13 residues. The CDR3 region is CASSYRGDQPQHF. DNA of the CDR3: TGTGCCAGCAGTTACCGCGGTGATCAGCCCCAGCATTTT.

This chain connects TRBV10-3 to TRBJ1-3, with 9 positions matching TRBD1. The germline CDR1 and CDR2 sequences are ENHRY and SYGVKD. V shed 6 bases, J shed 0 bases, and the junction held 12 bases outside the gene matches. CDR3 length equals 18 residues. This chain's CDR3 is CAIRQNQGQGRSGNTIYF. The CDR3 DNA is TGTGCCATCAGACAAAACCAGGGACAGGGCCGCTCTGGAAACACCATATATTTT.

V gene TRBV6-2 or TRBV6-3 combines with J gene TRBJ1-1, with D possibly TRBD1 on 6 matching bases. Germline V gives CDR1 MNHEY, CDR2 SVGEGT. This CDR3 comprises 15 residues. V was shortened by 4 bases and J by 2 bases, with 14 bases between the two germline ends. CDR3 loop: CASSFRDTPNTEAFF. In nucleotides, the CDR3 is TGTGCCAGCAGTTTTCGGGACACACCAAACACTGAAGCTTTCTTT.